The present entry profiles one TCR beta chain with its context. Its target is unknown. The junction differs from germline at one of its ends, possibly a read error. Clones were read by immunoSEQ multiplex PCR, and TCRdb kept only the in-frame ones, dropping some. The data contain 50,000 to 70,000 clones, about 91% of them singletons. The data belong to a study of OX40 agonist ivuxolimab in advanced cancers. The wider study: Past anti-PD-1, anti-PD-L1 or anti-CTLA-4 therapy was accepted, and 35% to 45% had received some. General study findings and limits: At 0.1 to 3.0 mg/kg and by week 6, CD4+ and CD8+ T cells in the blood had expanded clonally.

The CDR3 is 14 residues long. From germline, CDR1 is SEHNR and CDR2 FQNEAQ (reference sequence). The V gene is TRBV7-9, the J gene TRBJ2-3, with 11 bases matching TRBD2. The receptor was derived from an adult with an advanced solid tumor such as melanoma, head and neck, liver or kidney cancer. Sequencing used CD4+ or CD8+ T cells sorted from blood, obtained in a trial of the OX40 agonist ivuxolimab. The CDR3: CASSLAGGADTQYF. The CDR3, as DNA: TGTGCCAGCAGCCTAGCGGGAGGAGCAGATACGCAGTATTTT.